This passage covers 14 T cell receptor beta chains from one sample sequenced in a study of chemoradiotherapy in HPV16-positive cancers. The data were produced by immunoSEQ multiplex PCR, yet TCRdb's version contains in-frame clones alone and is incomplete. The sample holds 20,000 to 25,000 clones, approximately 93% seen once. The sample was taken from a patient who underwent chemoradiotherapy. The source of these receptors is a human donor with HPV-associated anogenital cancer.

The CDR3 reads CASSFGGLNNEKLFF. In DNA form, the CDR3 reads TGTGCCAGCAGCTTCGGGGGTCTGAACAATGAAAAACTGTTTTTT. The J gene is TRBJ1-4, the V gene TRBV5-4; a weak D match, TRBD1 (5 bases). Germline V gene lookup returns CDR1 SGHNT and CDR2 YYREEE (reference sequence). CDR3 length equals 15 residues. Trimming left V 2 bases short and J 5 bases short, with 13 bases between.

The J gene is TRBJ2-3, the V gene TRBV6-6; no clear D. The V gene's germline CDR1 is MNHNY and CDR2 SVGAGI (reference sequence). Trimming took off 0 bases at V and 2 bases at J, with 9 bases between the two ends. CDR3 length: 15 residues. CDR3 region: CASSYSASNTDTQYF. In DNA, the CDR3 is TGTGCCAGCAGTTACTCGGCCAGCAACACAGATACGCAGTATTTT.

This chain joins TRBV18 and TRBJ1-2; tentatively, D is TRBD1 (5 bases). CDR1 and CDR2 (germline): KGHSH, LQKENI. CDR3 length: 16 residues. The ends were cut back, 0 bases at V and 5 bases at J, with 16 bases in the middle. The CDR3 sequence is CASSPPVVRASYGYTF. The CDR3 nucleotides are TGTGCCAGCTCACCACCGGTAGTCAGGGCTTCATATGGCTACACCTTC. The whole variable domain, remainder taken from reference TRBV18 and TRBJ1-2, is NAGVMQNPRHLVRRRGQEARLRCSPMKGHSHVYWYRQLPEEGLKFMVYLQKENIIDESGMPKERFSAEFPKEGPSILRIQQVVRGDSAAYFCASSPPVVRASYGYTFGSGTRLTVV.

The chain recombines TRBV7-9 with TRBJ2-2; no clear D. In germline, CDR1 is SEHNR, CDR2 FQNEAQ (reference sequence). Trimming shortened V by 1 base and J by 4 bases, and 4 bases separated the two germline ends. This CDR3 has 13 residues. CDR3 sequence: CASSLGSTGELFF. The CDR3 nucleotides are TGTGCCAGCAGCTTAGGTTCCACCGGGGAGCTGTTTTTT. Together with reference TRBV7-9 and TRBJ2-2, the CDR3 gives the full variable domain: DTGVSQNPRHKITKRGQNVTFRCDPISEHNRLYWYRQTLGQGPEFLTYFQNEAQLEKSRLLSDRFSAERPKGSFSTLEIQRTEQGDSAMYLCASSLGSTGELFFGEGSRLTVL.

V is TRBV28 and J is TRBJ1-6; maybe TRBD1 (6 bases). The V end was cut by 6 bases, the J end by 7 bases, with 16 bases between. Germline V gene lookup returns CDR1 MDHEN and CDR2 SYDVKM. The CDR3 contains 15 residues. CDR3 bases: TGTGCCAGCAGACCCGGACAGTCGGGGAATTCACCCCTCCACTTT. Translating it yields CASRPGQSGNSPLHF.

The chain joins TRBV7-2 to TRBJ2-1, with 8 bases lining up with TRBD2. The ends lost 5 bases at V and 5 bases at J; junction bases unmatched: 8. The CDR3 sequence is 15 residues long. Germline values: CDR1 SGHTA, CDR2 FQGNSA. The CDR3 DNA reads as TGTGCCAGCAGCCGAAGCGGGAGCACCCACAATGAGCAGTTCTTC. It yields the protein CASSRSGSTHNEQFF. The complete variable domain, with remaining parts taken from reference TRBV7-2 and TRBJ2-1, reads GAGVSQSPSNKVTEKGKDVELRCDPISGHTALYWYRQSLGQGLEFLIYFQGNSAPDKSGLPSDRFSAERTGGSVSTLTIQRTQQEDSAVYLCASSRSGSTHNEQFFGPGTRLTVL.

The CDR3 DNA reads as TGTGCCAGCTCACCAACAATGGACGGGCCCTACGAGCAGTACTTC. The encoded protein is CASSPTMDGPYEQYF. The V call is TRBV18, the J call TRBJ2-7; D gene unclear. CDR3 length: 15 amino acids. V lost 2 bases, J lost 2 bases, and 13 bases lay in between. Germline loops: CDR1 KGHSH, CDR2 LQKENI.

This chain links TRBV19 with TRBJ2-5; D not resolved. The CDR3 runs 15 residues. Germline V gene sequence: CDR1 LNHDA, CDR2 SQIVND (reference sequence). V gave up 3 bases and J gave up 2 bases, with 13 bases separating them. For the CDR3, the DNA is TGTGCCAGTAGTATTAGAGGCCCATTTCAAGAGACCCAGTACTTC. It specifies CASSIRGPFQETQYF.

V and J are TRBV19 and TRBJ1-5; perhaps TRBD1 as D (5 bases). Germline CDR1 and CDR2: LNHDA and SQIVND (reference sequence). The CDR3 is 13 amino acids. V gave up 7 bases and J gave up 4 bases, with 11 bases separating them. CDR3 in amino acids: CASKIQANQPQHF. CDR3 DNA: TGTGCCAGTAAAATACAGGCTAATCAGCCCCAGCATTTT.

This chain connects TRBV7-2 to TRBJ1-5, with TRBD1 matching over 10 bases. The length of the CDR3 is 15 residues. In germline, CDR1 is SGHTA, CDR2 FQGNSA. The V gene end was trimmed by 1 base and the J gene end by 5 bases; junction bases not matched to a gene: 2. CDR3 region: CASSLGDRGYQPQHF. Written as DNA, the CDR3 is TGTGCCAGCAGCTTAGGGGACAGGGGATATCAGCCCCAGCATTTT.

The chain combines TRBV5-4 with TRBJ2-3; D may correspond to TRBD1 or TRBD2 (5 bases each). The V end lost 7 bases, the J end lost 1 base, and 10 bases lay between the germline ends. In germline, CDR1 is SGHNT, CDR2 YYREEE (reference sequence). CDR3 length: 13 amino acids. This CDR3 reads CASRRGGTDTQYF. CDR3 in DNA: TGTGCCAGCCGGAGAGGGGGCACAGATACGCAGTATTTT.

The CDR3 region is CASSQDLVTTFPYEQYF. DNA for the CDR3: TGTGCCAGCAGCCAAGATTTGGTCACAACTTTTCCCTACGAGCAGTACTTC. This chain joins TRBV4-2 and TRBJ2-7; D is unresolved. The CDR3 extends over 17 amino acids. Germline values: CDR1 LGHNA, CDR2 YNFKEQ. Trimming pared 0 bases from V and 2 bases from J, leaving 17 bases between.

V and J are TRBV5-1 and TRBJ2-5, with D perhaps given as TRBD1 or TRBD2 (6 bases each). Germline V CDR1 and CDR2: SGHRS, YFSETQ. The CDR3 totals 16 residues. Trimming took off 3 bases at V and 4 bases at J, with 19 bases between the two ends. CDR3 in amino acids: CASSWGRRGPGETQYF. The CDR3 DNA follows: TGCGCCAGCAGCTGGGGTCGCCGGGGGCCGGGAGAGACCCAGTACTTC.

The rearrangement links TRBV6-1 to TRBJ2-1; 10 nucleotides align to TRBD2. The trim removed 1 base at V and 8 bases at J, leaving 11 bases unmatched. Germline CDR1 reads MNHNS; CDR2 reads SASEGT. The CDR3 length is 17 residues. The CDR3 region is CASSEGASGSPVHEQFF. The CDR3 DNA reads TGTGCCAGCAGTGAAGGCGCTAGCGGGAGCCCCGTGCATGAGCAGTTCTTC.